Listed here are 3 T cell receptor beta chains from one sample, sequenced in a study of T cell changes during pregnancy in multiple sclerosis. Measured with immunoSEQ multiplex PCR; TCRdb has only the in-frame clones, and not every one. Among about 40,000 clones listed, about 93% were seen once. This sample comprised CD4+ T cells from peripheral blood mononuclear cells, obtained in the third trimester of pregnancy. The source is a female donor with multiple sclerosis, enrolled in a pregnancy study.

The rearrangement joins TRBV5-6 to TRBJ2-1; 7 bases are shared with TRBD2. CDR1 and CDR2 from the germline V gene are SGHDT and YYEEEE. The CDR3 length is 16 residues. Losses at the gene ends were 0 bases for V and 6 bases for J; bases not matched to a gene: 9. The CDR3 DNA sequence: TGTGCCAGCAGCTTGGGTCCAGCGGGGAGGGTCAATGAGCAGTTCTTC. As protein: CASSLGPAGRVNEQFF.

This sequence joins TRBV11-3 and TRBJ2-7; the match to TRBD1 covers 12 bases. V trimming: 5 bases; J trimming: 6 bases; junction bases outside the gene matches: 8. Germline CDR1 is SGHNT and CDR2 is YENEEA. CDR3 size: 15 residues. For the CDR3, the DNA is TGTGCCAGCAGCATGGGGACAGGGGGCTCGAGCGAGCAGTACTTC. This gives the protein CASSMGTGGSSEQYF.

V is TRBV19 and J is TRBJ1-2; D is undetermined. The CDR3 is made up of 14 amino acids. Germline-derived CDR1 and CDR2 are LNHDA and SQIVND (reference sequence). V was shortened by 5 bases and J by 2 bases, with 12 bases between the two germline ends. The chain's CDR3 is CASSPGSVNYGYTF. In DNA form, the CDR3 reads TGTGCCAGTAGTCCGGGGTCGGTAAACTATGGCTACACCTTC.